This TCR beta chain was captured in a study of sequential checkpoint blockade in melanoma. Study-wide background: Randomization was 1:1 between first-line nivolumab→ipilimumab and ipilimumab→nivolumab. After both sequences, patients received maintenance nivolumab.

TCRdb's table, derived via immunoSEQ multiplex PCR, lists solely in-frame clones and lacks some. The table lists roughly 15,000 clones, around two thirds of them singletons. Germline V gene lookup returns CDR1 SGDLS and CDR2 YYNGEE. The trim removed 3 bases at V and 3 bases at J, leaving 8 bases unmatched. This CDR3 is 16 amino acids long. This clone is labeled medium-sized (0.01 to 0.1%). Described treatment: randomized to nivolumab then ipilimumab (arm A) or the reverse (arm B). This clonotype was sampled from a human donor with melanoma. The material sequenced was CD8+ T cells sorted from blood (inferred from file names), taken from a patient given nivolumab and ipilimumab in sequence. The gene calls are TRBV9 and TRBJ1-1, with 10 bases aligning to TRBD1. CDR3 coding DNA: TGTGCCAGCAGCGACTCCCTGGACAGGGGGGACACTGAAGCTTTCTTT. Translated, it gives CASSDSLDRGDTEAFF.